Listed below are T cell receptor beta chains from one sample, sequenced in a study of blood T cells in healthy people across ages. Via MiXCR, TCRdb re-called the 5' RACE reads, giving one row per CDR3 protein. The sample has around 800,000 distinct CDR3 sequences, about 55% seen once. The sample was blood. Every receptor here comes from an elderly man in good health. Each CDR3 is given with its conserved first and last residue. D genes are given only for firm matches. For some rows the clone size is stated as once, few or many, or as a class when expanded; others skip it.

j_gene	abundance	d_gene	v_gene	CDR3aa	CDR3nt
TRBJ1-1	once	.	TRBV12-3/TRBV12-4	CASSVSTPGAEAFF	TGTGCCAGCAGTGTATCAACTCCTGGTGCTGAAGCTTTCTTT
TRBJ2-2	.	.	TRBV5-1	CASSSALDNTGELFF	TGCGCCAGCAGCTCTGCGTTGGACAACACCGGGGAGCTGTTTTTT
TRBJ2-3	.	TRBD1	TRBV20-1	CSARTGADTQYF	TGCAGTGCCCGGACAGGGGCAGATACGCAGTATTTT
TRBJ2-5	few	TRBD1	TRBV5-5	CASSLEGAKTQYF	TGTGCCAGCAGCTTGGAGGGGGCGAAGACCCAGTACTTC
TRBJ2-3	few	.	TRBV5-1	CASSSAEITDTQYF	TGCGCCAGCAGCTCAGCGGAGATCACAGATACGCAGTATTTT
TRBJ2-1	.	.	TRBV7-8	CASSLTSVQRYNEQFF	TGTGCCAGCAGCTTAACGTCAGTACAACGCTACAATGAGCAGTTCTTC
TRBJ1-2	few	.	TRBV14	CASSQAERLLGYTF	TGTGCCAGCAGCCAAGCGGAAAGACTCCTTGGCTACACCTTC
TRBJ1-2	.	.	TRBV10-3	CAITSRDGYTF	TGTGCCATCACTAGTAGGGATGGCTACACCTTC
TRBJ2-4	few	.	TRBV6-1	CASSEFSRGSKNIQYF	TGTGCCAGCAGTGAATTCTCCCGCGGGTCCAAAAACATTCAGTACTTC
TRBJ2-1	.	.	TRBV6-1	CASSELGAEFF	TGTGCCAGCAGTGAACTGGGCGCGGAGTTCTTC
TRBJ2-7	.	.	TRBV7-2	CASSFMRQDSYEQYF	TGTGCCAGCAGCTTTATGCGGCAGGACTCCTACGAGCAGTACTTC
TRBJ2-5	once	TRBD1	TRBV7-6	CAGSQQTGLGETQYF	TGTGCCGGCAGCCAACAGACAGGGCTTGGGGAGACCCAGTACTTC
TRBJ2-3	few	.	TRBV7-2	CASTPKDTQYF	TGTGCCAGCACCCCCAAAGATACGCAGTATTTT
TRBJ2-7	.	.	TRBV24-1	CATSPPRVRAYEQYF	TGTGCCACCAGCCCCCCACGGGTCAGGGCCTACGAGCAGTACTTC
TRBJ2-3	.	.	TRBV9	CASSVDSGGTDTQYF	TGTGCCAGCAGCGTAGATAGCGGAGGCACAGATACGCAGTATTTT
TRBJ2-7	.	TRBD1	TRBV28	CASSWDRKSSYEQYF	TGTGCCAGCAGCTGGGACAGGAAGAGCTCCTACGAGCAGTACTTC
TRBJ2-3	few	TRBD2	TRBV6-6	CAGGTSGVQTQYF	TGTGCCGGAGGGACTAGCGGGGTTCAAACGCAGTATTTT
TRBJ2-7	few	TRBD2	TRBV28	CASSFLGLDSYEQYF	TGTGCCAGCAGTTTTCTGGGACTAGACTCCTACGAGCAGTACTTC
TRBJ2-1	few	TRBD2	TRBV18	CASSSGLAGVVYNEQFF	TGTGCCAGCTCTTCGGGACTAGCGGGAGTAGTATACAATGAGCAGTTCTTC
TRBJ2-7	.	TRBD1	TRBV28	CASSRSGQGAYEQYF	TGTGCCAGCAGTCGTTCGGGACAGGGGGCTTACGAGCAGTACTTC
TRBJ1-6	.	TRBD1	TRBV6-6	CASRPQTGVSSPLHF	TGTGCCAGCAGACCCCAGACAGGGGTGAGTTCACCCCTCCACTTT
TRBJ2-1	.	.	TRBV5-1	CASSLVRPSYNEQFF	TGCGCCAGCAGCTTGGTAAGGCCGTCCTACAATGAGCAGTTCTTC
TRBJ2-3	.	TRBD2	TRBV6-5	CASSYSGTSGTDTQYF	TGTGCCAGCAGTTACTCCGGGACTAGCGGTACAGATACGCAGTATTTT
TRBJ2-1	few	.	TRBV6-1	CASRGPGLGLGSYNEQFF	TGTGCCAGCAGAGGGCCAGGGTTAGGCCTCGGGTCCTACAATGAGCAGTTCTTC
TRBJ2-1	.	.	TRBV20-1	CSGQGRGDEQFF	TGCAGTGGACAGGGACGGGGGGATGAGCAGTTCTTC
TRBJ2-7	few	.	TRBV4-2	CASSQSGAGTYEQYF	TGTGCCAGCAGCCAATCCGGCGCGGGCACCTACGAGCAGTACTTC
TRBJ2-3	.	.	TRBV7-9	CAGSPRLGPRDAYF	TGTGCCGGCAGCCCGCGACTAGGCCCCAGAGACGCGTATTTT
TRBJ2-7	.	.	TRBV30	CAWSPRGDEQYF	TGTGCCTGGAGTCCGAGGGGCGACGAGCAGTACTTC
TRBJ2-3	.	.	TRBV28	CASSSPDRPSTDTQYF	TGTGCCAGCAGTTCCCCAGACAGGCCTAGCACAGATACGCAGTATTTT
TRBJ1-1	.	.	TRBV27	CASSLGELTEAFF	TGTGCCAGCAGTTTGGGGGAGCTCACTGAAGCTTTCTTT
TRBJ2-1	.	TRBD2	TRBV6-5	CASTLGLAGGYEQFF	TGTGCCAGCACCTTGGGGCTAGCGGGAGGGTATGAGCAGTTCTTC
TRBJ2-1	.	.	TRBV5-1	CASSLGVLSRNEQFF	TGCGCCAGCAGCTTGGGAGTATTATCGCGCAATGAGCAGTTCTTC
TRBJ2-7	.	TRBD1	TRBV20-1	CSFPIDRGKSYEQYF	TGCAGCTTCCCCATTGACAGGGGGAAGTCCTACGAGCAGTACTTC
TRBJ1-2	.	.	TRBV20-1	CTSGQRYGYTF	TGCACCTCCGGACAGCGTTATGGCTACACCTTC
TRBJ1-5	.	TRBD1	TRBV6-5	CASRPGTGGYHQPQHF	TGTGCCAGCAGGCCCGGGACAGGGGGTTACCATCAGCCCCAGCATTTT
TRBJ2-7	few	.	TRBV29-1	CSVVLSVNPYEQYF	TGCAGCGTTGTCTTGTCAGTTAACCCCTACGAGCAGTACTTC
TRBJ1-1	.	.	TRBV29-1	CSVDKPTGGVGTEAFF	TGCAGCGTAGATAAACCGACGGGTGGAGTAGGCACTGAAGCTTTCTTT
TRBJ2-7	few	TRBD1	TRBV6-1	CASSPWPQGATLPYEQYF	TGTGCCAGCAGTCCCTGGCCACAGGGGGCAACCCTACCCTACGAGCAGTACTTC
TRBJ2-1	.	.	TRBV7-9	CASSLGQVVSYNEQFF	TGTGCCAGCAGCTTAGGTCAGGTAGTCTCCTACAATGAGCAGTTCTTC
TRBJ2-3	.	TRBD2	TRBV6-5	CASSNRLAGFAQYF	TGTGCCAGCAGCAACCGACTAGCGGGTTTTGCGCAGTATTTT
TRBJ2-1	.	TRBD2	TRBV12-5	CASGLVLAVNEQFF	TGTGCTAGTGGTTTGGTACTAGCGGTCAATGAGCAGTTCTTC
TRBJ2-1	.	.	TRBV29-1	CSVESAGAALQFYNEQFF	TGCAGCGTTGAGTCTGCAGGGGCCGCCCTTCAATTTTACAATGAGCAGTTCTTC
TRBJ2-2	.	.	TRBV27	CASRLWGLGRNTGELFF	TGTGCCAGCAGATTATGGGGCTTAGGGCGGAACACCGGGGAGCTGTTTTTT
TRBJ2-4	.	TRBD1	TRBV12-3/TRBV12-4	CASTIQGGQTSTYF	TGTGCCAGCACAATACAAGGGGGACAGACGAGCACGTACTTC
TRBJ2-7	.	.	TRBV24-1	CATSDVSVTEQYF	TGTGCCACCAGTGACGTCTCCGTCACCGAGCAGTACTTC
TRBJ2-1	.	.	TRBV6-1	CASSDLVGEQFF	TGTGCCAGCAGTGACCTAGTGGGTGAGCAGTTCTTC